Following are 11 T cell receptor beta chains from one sample sequenced in a study of chemoradiotherapy in HPV16-positive cancers. Clones were sequenced by immunoSEQ multiplex PCR, and TCRdb holds only the in-frame ones, with some missing. Of under 70,000 clones in the sample, 90% are singletons; the top ten hold roughly 3.3%. Specimen: blood, collected from a patient who underwent chemoradiotherapy. The receptors were sampled from a human donor with HPV-associated anogenital cancer.

The chain couples TRBV29-1 to TRBJ1-4; D may be TRBD1 (5 bases). Germline CDR1 and CDR2: SQVTM and ANQGSEA. The V gene lost 6 bases and the J gene lost 8 bases, with 13 bases spanning the gap. There are 12 residues in the CDR3. CDR3 sequence: CSVGTGREKLFF. CDR3 DNA: TGCAGCGTGGGGACGGGACGGGAAAAACTGTTTTTT.

This rearrangement joins TRBV9 to TRBJ1-2; tentative D call: TRBD1 (5 bases). This CDR3 region has 15 residues. Trimming removed 0 bases from V and 7 bases from J, with 16 bases in between. The germline V gene encodes CDR1 SGDLS and CDR2 YYNGEE. The CDR3 is CASSVGGVGRGGYTF. The CDR3 DNA reads TGTGCCAGCAGCGTAGGAGGGGTAGGGCGAGGTGGCTACACCTTC.

The chain combines TRBV27 with TRBJ1-1; no clear D. The germline V gene has CDR1 MNHEY and CDR2 SMNVEV (reference sequence). The CDR3 loop spans 13 amino acids. V lost 3 bases, J lost 4 bases, and 9 bases lay in between. As DNA, the CDR3 is TGTGCCAGCAGTTTGGTGGGGTCCACTGAAGCTTTCTTT. Protein product: CASSLVGSTEAFF.

The chain uses TRBV7-8 and TRBJ1-4; 9 bases match TRBD1. Germline V gene lookup returns CDR1 SGHVS and CDR2 FQNEAQ. The V and J ends lost 4 bases and 8 bases, in that order; junction bases with no gene match: 8. The CDR3 consists of 15 residues. This CDR3 is CASSSGQGSGEKLFF. The CDR3 DNA reads TGTGCCAGCAGCTCGGGACAGGGATCGGGGGAAAAACTGTTTTTT.

The rearrangement joins TRBV27 to TRBJ1-5; no clear D. Germline CDR1 MNHEY, CDR2 SMNVEV (reference sequence). Trimming took off 1 base at V and 2 bases at J, with 6 bases between the two ends. This CDR3 spans 14 amino acids. The CDR3 is CASSLFFGNQPQHF. CDR3 coding DNA: TGTGCCAGCAGTTTATTCTTCGGCAATCAGCCCCAGCATTTT.

There are a few counts of this clone. CDR3 nucleotides: TGTGCCAGCAGCCCGGCAGGGGCGGGGGCCTGGGAGCAGTACTTC. It codes for CASSPAGAGAWEQYF. The V gene is TRBV14, the J gene TRBJ2-7; a possible D gene is TRBD2 (7 bases). Germline CDR1 reads SGHDN; CDR2 reads FVKESK. The CDR3 is 15 residues long. The V and J ends lost 4 bases and 7 bases respectively, with 20 bases between them.

The CDR3 sequence: CASRGQGYTEAFF. The CDR3 bases are TGTGCCAGCCGAGGGCAGGGCTACACTGAAGCTTTCTTT. This sequence joins TRBV27 and TRBJ1-1, with D possibly being TRBD1 (5 bases). The CDR3 contains 13 residues. Germline V gives CDR1 MNHEY, CDR2 SMNVEV (reference sequence). With 8 bases removed from V and 3 bases from J, the gap between germline ends came to 13 bases.

The chain combines TRBV7-2 with TRBJ2-7, with 10 bases that match TRBD2. Germline CDR1 is SGHTA and CDR2 is FQGNSA. V dropped 4 bases and J dropped 2; count of bases not matched to a gene: 5. The CDR3 is 15 residues long. The CDR3 sequence is CASSSLAGATYEQYF. The CDR3 nucleotides are TGTGCCAGCAGCTCCCTAGCGGGAGCTACCTACGAGCAGTACTTC.

The chain uses TRBV6-5 and TRBJ1-4, with D possibly TRBD1 on 5 matching bases. Trimming took 2 bases from V and 5 from J, leaving 6 bases between them. The CDR3 runs 13 residues. Germline-derived CDR1 and CDR2 are MNHEY and SVGAGI. For the CDR3, the DNA is TGTGCCAGCAGTTACGGGGGAAATGAAAAACTGTTTTTT. It encodes CASSYGGNEKLFF.

This rearrangement joins TRBV4-1 to TRBJ1-2; the D gene is possibly TRBD1 (5 bases). V shed 2 bases and J shed 8 bases, with 18 bases lying between them. Germline V lookup: CDR1 MGHRA, CDR2 YSYEKL. This CDR3 is 15 amino acids long. CDR3 residues: CASSQSPQGLRGYTF. The CDR3 coding sequence is TGCGCCAGCAGCCAATCTCCTCAGGGTTTAAGGGGCTACACCTTC.

The chain couples TRBV6-1 to TRBJ1-4; D gene unclear. This CDR3 contains 15 residues. V was cut by 4 bases and J by 0 bases, with 9 bases left in between. Germline CDR1 MNHNS, CDR2 SASEGT. Written as DNA, the CDR3 is TGTGCCAGCAGTGGTCGGACGGCAACTAATGAAAAACTGTTTTTT. Translating it yields CASSGRTATNEKLFF.